This T cell receptor beta chain was captured in a study of T cell clones after liver transplantation. Study summary: Graft-donor-reactive sequences were compared with third-party-reactive TCRbeta sequences from pre-transplant mixed lymphocyte reactions. Until 12-24 months post-transplant, subjects got standard immunosuppression and no induction. Study-wide points: Compared with third party-reactive sequences, donor-reactive ones declined more, independent of withdrawal success.

Per the germline V gene, CDR1 is SGHNT and CDR2 is YYREEE (reference sequence). The CDR3 runs to 15 residues. About this clone itself: Its specificity is unknown.

Some clones are missing from TCRdb's copy, which holds only in-frame ones; the method was immunoSEQ multiplex PCR. The sample has roughly 100,000 clones, roughly four fifths seen once. This sequence joins TRBV5-4 and TRBJ2-5; a possible D gene is TRBD2 (7 bases). The DNA end is a closer match to TRBJ2-7, so the J assignment may be wrong. This clonotype was obtained from a human patient who received a liver transplant. The graft donor may have contributed some T cells. The specimen comprised CD4+ T cells from blood, sampled approximately 50 months after liver transplant. CDR3 sequence (DNA): TGTGCCAGCAGCTTGGGCGGGGGCCCCACCTACGAGCAGTACTTC. Encoded protein: CASSLGGGPTYEQYF.